This T cell receptor (beta chain) originates from a study of blood T cell repertoires in COVID-19. About the research overall: Some COVID-19 samples were acute and others convalescent; all came from the United States, Italy and Spain.

With V trimmed by 3 bases and J by 8 bases, 10 bases remained unmatched. The length of the CDR3 is 16 residues. Germline CDR1 is KGHDR and CDR2 is SFDVKD. Participants had their cohort set by participant-reported clinical history. During the 2 weeks before they entered the study, exposed participants had met someone with a PCR-confirmed or clinician-diagnosed COVID-19 case. Study processing details: It was from reference gene primer amplification that nucleated cell counts were estimated. Sequencing was performed with immunoSEQ multiplex PCR; in TCRdb, only in-frame clones are kept and a portion is missing. D and trimming were read from the DNA, whereas the V and J calls and clone size are those reported in that table. The data show 270,000 or so clones, 70% to 90% seen once.

What was sequenced was PBMCs or T cells enriched from blood (not recorded which). The source is a woman in her forties or fifties who had been exposed to COVID-19. This chain links TRBV24-1 with TRBJ2-1, with 9 bases that match TRBD1. The CDR3 sequence is CATSDGTGPRIYEQFF. The CDR3 DNA follows: TGTGCCACCAGTGATGGGACAGGGCCAAGGATTTATGAGCAGTTCTTC.